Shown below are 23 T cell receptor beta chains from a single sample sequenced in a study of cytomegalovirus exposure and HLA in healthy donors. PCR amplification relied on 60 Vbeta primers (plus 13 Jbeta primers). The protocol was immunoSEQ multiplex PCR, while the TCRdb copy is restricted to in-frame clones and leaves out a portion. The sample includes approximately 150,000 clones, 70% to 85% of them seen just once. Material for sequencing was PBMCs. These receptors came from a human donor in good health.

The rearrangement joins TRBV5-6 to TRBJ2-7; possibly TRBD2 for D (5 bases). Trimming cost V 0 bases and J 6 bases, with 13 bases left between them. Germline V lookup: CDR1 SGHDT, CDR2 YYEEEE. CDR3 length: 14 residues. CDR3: CASSLVGLAGEQYF. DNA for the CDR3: TGTGCCAGCAGCTTGGTGGGTTTGGCGGGCGAGCAGTACTTC.

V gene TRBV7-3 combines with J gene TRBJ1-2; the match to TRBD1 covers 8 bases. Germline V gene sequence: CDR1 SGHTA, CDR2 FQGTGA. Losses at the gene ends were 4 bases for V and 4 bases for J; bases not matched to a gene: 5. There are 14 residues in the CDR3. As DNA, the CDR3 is TGTGCCAGCAGCTCTGGACAGGGCACCTATGGCTACACCTTC. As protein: CASSSGQGTYGYTF.

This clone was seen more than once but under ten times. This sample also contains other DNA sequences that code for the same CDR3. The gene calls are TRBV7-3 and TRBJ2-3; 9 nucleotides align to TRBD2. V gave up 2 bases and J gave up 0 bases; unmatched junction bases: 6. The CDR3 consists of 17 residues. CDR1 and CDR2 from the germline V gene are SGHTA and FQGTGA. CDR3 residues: CASSLGPGLASTDTQYF. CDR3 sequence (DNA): TGTGCCAGCAGCTTAGGCCCGGGACTAGCTAGCACAGATACGCAGTATTTT.

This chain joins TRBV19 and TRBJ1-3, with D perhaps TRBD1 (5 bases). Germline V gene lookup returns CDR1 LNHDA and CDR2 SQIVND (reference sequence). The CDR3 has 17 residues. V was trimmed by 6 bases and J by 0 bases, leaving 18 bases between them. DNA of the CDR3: TGTGCCAGTAGACCCGTCGGGGCGGGGAGCTCTGGAAACACCATATATTTT. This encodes CASRPVGAGSSGNTIYF.

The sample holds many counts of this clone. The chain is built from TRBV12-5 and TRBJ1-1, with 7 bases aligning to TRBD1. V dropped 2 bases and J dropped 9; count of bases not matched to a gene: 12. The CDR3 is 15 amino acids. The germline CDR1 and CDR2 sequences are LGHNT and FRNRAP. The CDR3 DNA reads TGTGCTAGTGGTTTGAGGTTACAGGGGATGGAAAAAGCTTTCTTT. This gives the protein CASGLRLQGMEKAFF.

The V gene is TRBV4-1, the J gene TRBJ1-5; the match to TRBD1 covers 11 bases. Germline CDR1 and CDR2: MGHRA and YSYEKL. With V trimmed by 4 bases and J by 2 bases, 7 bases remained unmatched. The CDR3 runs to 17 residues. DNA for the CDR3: TGCGCCAGCAGCCTCGGACAGGGGGCATGGGGCAATCAGCCCCAGCATTTT. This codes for CASSLGQGAWGNQPQHF.

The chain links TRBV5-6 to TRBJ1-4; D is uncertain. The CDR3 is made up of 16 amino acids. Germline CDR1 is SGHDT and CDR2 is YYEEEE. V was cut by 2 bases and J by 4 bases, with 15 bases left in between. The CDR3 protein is CASSFEPGRYNEKLFF. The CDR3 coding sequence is TGTGCCAGCAGCTTCGAACCGGGAAGGTATAATGAAAAACTGTTTTTT.

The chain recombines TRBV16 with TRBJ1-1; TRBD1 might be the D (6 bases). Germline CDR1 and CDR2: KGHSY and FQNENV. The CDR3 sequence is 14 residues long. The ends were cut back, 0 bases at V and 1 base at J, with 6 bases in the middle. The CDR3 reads CASSQSGQNTEAFF. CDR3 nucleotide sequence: TGTGCCAGCAGCCAATCGGGACAGAACACTGAAGCTTTCTTT.

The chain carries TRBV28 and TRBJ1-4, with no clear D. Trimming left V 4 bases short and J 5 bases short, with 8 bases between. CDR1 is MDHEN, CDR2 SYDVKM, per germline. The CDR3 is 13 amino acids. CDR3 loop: CASSSPGNEKLFF. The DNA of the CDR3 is TGTGCCAGCAGTTCTCCGGGGAATGAAAAACTGTTTTTT.

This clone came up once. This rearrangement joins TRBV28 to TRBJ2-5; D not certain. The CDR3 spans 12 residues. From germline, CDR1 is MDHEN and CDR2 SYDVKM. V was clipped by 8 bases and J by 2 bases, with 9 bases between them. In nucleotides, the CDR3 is TGTGCCAGCCACTCGAGACAAGAGACCCAGTACTTC. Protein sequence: CASHSRQETQYF.

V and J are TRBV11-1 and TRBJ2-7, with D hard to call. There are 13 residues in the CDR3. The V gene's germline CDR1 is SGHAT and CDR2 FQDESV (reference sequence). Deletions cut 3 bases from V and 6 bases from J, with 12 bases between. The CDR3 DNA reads TGTGCCAGCAGCTTGTGGCTCCGTGGCGAGCAGTACTTC. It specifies CASSLWLRGEQYF.

CDR3: CATSEATDTQYF. The DNA for the CDR3 is TGTGCCACCAGCGAAGCCACAGATACGCAGTATTTT. The rearrangement joins TRBV15 to TRBJ2-3; D not certain. CDR1 and CDR2 from the germline V gene are LNHNV and YYDKDF (reference sequence). The CDR3 has 12 amino acids. Trimming pared 5 bases from V and 2 bases from J, leaving 5 bases between.

In nucleotides, the CDR3 is TGTGCCAGCAGTGGACAGGGGTTTACCACCGGGGAGCTGTTTTTT. Amino acids: CASSGQGFTTGELFF. This chain joins TRBV6-6 and TRBJ2-2, with TRBD1 identical over 9 bases. The CDR3 is made up of 15 amino acids. Losses at the gene ends were 5 bases for V and 4 bases for J; bases not matched to a gene: 5. Germline values: CDR1 MNHNY, CDR2 SVGAGI (reference sequence).

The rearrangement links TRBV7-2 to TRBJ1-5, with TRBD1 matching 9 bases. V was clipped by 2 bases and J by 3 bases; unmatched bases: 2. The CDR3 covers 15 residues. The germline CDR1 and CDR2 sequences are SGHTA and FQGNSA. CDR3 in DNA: TGTGCCAGCAGCTTAACAGGGGGCATCAATCAGCCCCAGCATTTT. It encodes CASSLTGGINQPQHF.

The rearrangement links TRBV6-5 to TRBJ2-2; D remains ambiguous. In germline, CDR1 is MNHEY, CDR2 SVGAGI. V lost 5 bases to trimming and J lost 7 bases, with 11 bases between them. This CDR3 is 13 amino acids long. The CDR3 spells CASSLTGFGELFF. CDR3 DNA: TGTGCCAGCAGTCTTACGGGTTTCGGGGAGCTGTTTTTT.

Written as DNA, the CDR3 is TGTGCCAGCAGCTTAGTGCCAGGGGGAGATGGCTACACCTTC. The encoded protein is CASSLVPGGDGYTF. J is TRBJ1-2 and V is TRBV7-2; 7 bases are a match to TRBD1. Germline assignment: CDR1 SGHTA and CDR2 FQGNSA. V lost 1 base to trimming and J lost 6 bases; unmatched junction nucleotides: 5. This CDR3 contains 14 residues.

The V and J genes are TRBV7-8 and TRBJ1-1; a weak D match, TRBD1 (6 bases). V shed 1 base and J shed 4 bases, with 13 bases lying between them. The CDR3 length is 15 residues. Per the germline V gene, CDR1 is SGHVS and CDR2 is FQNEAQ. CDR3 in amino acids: CASSLVGGRTTEAFF. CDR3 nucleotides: TGTGCCAGCAGCTTAGTAGGGGGACGTACCACTGAAGCTTTCTTT.

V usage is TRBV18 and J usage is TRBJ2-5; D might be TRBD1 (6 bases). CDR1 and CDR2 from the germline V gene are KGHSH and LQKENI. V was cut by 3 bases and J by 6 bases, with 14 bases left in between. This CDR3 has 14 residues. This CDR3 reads CASSPLAGEKTQYF. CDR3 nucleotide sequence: TGTGCCAGCTCACCGCTCGCAGGGGAGAAGACCCAGTACTTC.

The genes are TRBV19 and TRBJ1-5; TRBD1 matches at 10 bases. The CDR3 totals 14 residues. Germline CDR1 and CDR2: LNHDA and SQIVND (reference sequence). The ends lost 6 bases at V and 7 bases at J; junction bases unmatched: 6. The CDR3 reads CASSSGTGEQPQHF. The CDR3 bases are TGTGCCAGTAGCAGTGGGACAGGGGAACAGCCCCAGCATTTT.

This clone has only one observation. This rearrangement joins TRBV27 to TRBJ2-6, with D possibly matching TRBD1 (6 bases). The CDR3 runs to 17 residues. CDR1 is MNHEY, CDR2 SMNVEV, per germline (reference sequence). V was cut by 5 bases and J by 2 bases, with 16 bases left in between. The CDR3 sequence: CASSLNRAVTGANVLTF. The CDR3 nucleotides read TGTGCCAGCAGTCTGAACAGGGCAGTAACTGGGGCCAACGTCCTGACTTTC.

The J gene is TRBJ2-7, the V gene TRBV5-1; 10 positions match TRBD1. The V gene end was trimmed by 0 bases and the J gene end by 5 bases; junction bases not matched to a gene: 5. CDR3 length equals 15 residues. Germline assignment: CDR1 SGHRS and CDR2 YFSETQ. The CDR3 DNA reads TGCGCCAGCAGCTTGGGACAGGGGGCCGTCGACGAGCAGTACTTC. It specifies CASSLGQGAVDEQYF.

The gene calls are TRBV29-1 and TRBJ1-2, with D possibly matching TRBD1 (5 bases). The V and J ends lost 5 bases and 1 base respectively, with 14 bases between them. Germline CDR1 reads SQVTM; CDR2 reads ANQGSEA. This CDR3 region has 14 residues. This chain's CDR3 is CSVSGGVGNYGYTF. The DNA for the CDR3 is TGCAGCGTTTCGGGGGGGGTCGGTAACTATGGCTACACCTTC.

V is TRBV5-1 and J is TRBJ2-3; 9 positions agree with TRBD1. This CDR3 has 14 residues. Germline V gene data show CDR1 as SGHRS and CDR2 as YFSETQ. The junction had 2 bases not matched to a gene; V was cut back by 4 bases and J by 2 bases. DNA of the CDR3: TGCGCCAGCAGCCGGACAGGGGCCACAGATACGCAGTATTTT. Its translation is CASSRTGATDTQYF.